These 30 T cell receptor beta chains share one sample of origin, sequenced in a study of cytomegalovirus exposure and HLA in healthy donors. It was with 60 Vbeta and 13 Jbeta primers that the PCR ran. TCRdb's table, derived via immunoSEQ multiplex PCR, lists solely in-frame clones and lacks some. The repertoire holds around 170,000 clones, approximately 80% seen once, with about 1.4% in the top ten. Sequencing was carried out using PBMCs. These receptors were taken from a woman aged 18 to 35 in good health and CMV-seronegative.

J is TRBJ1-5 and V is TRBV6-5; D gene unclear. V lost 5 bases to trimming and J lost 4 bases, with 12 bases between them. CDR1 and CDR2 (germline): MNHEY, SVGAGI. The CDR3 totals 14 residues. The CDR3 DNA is TGTGCCAGCAGTAAATTACGAGGGAATCAGCCCCAGCATTTT. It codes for CASSKLRGNQPQHF.

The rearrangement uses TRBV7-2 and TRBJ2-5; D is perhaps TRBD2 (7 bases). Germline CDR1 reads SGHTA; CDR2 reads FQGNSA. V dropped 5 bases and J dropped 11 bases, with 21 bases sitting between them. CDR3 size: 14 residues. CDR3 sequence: CASSHPEGGKEQYF. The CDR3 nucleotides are TGTGCCAGCAGCCATCCCGAGGGGGGGAAGGAGCAGTACTTC.

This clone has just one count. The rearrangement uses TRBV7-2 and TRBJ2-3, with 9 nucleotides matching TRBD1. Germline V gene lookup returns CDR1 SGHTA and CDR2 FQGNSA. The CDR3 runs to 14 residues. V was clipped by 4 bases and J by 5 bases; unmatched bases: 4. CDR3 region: CASSSGQGRDTQYF. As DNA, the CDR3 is TGTGCCAGCAGCTCAGGACAGGGGAGAGATACGCAGTATTTT.

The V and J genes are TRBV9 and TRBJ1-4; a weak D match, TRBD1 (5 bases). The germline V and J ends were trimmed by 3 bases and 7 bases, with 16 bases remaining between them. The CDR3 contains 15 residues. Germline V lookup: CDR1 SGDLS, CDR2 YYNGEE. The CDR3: CASSEGRGGGEKLFF. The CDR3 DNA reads TGTGCCAGCAGCGAAGGAAGGGGAGGTGGTGAAAAACTGTTTTTT.

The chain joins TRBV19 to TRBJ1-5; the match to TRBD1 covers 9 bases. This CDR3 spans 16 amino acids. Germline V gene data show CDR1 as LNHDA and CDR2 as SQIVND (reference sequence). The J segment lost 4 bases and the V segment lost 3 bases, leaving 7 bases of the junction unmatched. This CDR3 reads CASSMWGQGGNQPQHF. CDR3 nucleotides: TGTGCCAGTAGTATGTGGGGACAGGGAGGGAATCAGCCCCAGCATTTT.

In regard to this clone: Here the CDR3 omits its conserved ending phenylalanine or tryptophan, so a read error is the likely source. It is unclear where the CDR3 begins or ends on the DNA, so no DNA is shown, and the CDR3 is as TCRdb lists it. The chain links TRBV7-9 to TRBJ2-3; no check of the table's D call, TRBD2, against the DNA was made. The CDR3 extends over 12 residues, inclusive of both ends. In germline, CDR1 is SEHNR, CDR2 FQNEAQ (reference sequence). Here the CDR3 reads CASGKGTSFLYL.

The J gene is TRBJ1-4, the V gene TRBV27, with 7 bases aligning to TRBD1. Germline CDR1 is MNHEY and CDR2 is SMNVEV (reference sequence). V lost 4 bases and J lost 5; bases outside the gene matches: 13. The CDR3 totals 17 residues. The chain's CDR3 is CASSSRILRGRNEKLFF. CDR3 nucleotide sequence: TGTGCCAGCAGTTCACGGATACTAAGGGGGCGAAATGAAAAACTGTTTTTT.

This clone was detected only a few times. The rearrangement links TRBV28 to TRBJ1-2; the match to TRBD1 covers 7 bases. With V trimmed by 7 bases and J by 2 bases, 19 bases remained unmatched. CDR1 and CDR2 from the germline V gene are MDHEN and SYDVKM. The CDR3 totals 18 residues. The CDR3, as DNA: TGTGCCAGCACCAGAACAGGGGCTAAGAAGTTTGGAAACTATGGCTACACCTTC. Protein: CASTRTGAKKFGNYGYTF.

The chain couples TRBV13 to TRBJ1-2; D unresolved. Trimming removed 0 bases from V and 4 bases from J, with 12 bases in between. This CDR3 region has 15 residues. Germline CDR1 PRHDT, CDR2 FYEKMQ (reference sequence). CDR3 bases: TGTGCCAGCAGCTTAGGTTACGGAGGAGGCTATGGCTACACCTTC. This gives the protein CASSLGYGGGYGYTF.

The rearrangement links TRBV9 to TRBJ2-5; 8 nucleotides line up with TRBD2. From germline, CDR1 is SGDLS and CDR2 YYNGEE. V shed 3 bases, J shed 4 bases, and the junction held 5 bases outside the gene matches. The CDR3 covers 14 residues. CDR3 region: CASSARGGGETQYF. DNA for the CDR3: TGTGCCAGCAGCGCTCGGGGGGGCGGAGAGACCCAGTACTTC.

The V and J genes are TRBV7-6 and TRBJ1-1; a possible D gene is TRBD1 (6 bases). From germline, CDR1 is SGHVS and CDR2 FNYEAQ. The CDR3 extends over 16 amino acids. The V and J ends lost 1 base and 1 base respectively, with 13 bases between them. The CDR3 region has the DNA TGTGCCAGCAGCTTAGAGGGGGTCTGGAAGAACACTGAAGCTTTCTTT. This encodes CASSLEGVWKNTEAFF.

CDR3 region: CASSFSVEGEQYF. Here the CDR3 DNA reads TGTGCCAGCAGCTTTTCGGTGGAGGGCGAGCAGTACTTC. This chain links TRBV5-6 with TRBJ2-7; D is possibly TRBD2 (6 bases). Trimming took 2 bases from V and 6 from J, leaving 12 bases between them. From germline, CDR1 is SGHDT and CDR2 YYEEEE. The CDR3 is 13 amino acids.

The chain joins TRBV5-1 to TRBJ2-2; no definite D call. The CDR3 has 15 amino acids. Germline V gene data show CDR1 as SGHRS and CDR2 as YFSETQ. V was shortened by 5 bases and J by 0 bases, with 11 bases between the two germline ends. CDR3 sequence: CASSMSQANTGELFF. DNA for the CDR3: TGCGCCAGCAGTATGTCCCAGGCGAACACCGGGGAGCTGTTTTTT.

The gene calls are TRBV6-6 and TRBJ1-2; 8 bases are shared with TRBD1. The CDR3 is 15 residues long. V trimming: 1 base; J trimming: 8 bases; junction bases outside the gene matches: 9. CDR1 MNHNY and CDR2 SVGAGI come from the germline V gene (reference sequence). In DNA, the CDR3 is TGTGCCAGCAGTTACTACGCCAGGGGGCAAGAGGGCTACACCTTC. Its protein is CASSYYARGQEGYTF.

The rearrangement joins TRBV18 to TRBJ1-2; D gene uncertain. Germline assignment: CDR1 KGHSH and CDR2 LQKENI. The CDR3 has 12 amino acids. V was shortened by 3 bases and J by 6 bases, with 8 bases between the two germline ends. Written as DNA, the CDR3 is TGTGCCAGCTCACCGACAAAGGATGGCTACACCTTC. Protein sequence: CASSPTKDGYTF.

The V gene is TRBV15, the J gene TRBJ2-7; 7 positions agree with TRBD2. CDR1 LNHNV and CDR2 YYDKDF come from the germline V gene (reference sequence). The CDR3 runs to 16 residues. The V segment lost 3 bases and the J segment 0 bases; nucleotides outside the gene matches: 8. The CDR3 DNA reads TGTGCCACCAGCAGCGGACTAGTGGGGAGCTCCTACGAGCAGTACTTC. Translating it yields CATSSGLVGSSYEQYF.

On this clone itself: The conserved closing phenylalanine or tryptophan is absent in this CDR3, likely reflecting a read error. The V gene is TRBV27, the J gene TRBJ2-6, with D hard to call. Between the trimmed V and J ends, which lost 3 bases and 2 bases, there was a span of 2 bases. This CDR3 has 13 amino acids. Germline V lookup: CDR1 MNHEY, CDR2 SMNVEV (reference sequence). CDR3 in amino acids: CASSFPGANVLTS. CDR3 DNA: TGTGCCAGCAGTTTTCCTGGGGCCAACGTCCTGACTTCC.

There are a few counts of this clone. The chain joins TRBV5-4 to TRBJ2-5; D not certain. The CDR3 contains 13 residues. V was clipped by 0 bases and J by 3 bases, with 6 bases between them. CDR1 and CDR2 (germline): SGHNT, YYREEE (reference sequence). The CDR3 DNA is TGTGCCAGCAGCTTGGGGGCAAAAGAGACCCAGTACTTC. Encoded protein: CASSLGAKETQYF.

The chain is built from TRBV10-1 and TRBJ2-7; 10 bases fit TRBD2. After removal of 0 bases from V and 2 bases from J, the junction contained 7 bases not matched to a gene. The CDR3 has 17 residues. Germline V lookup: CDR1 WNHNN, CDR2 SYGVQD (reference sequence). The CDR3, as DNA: TGCGCCAGCAGTGAGTCCGTTAGCGGGGGGCTAGCCTACGAGCAGTACTTC. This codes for CASSESVSGGLAYEQYF.

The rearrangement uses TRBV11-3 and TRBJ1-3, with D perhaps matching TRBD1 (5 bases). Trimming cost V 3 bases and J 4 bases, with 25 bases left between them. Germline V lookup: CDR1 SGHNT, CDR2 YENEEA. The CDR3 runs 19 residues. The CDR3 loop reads CASSFRARVGIPEGNTIYF. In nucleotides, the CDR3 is TGTGCCAGCAGCTTTAGGGCCAGGGTCGGAATTCCGGAAGGAAACACCATATATTTT. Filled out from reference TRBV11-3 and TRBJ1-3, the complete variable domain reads EAGVVQSPRYKIIEKKQPVAFWCNPISGHNTLYWYLQNLGQGPELLIRYENEEAVDDSQLPKDRFSAERLKGVDSTLKIQPAELGDSAVYLCASSFRARVGIPEGNTIYFGEGSWLTVV.

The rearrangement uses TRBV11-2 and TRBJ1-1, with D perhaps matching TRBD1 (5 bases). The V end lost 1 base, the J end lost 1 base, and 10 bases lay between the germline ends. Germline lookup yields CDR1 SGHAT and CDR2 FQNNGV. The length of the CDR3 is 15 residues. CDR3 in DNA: TGTGCCAGCAGCTTAGGCTCAGGGTGGAACACTGAAGCTTTCTTT. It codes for CASSLGSGWNTEAFF.

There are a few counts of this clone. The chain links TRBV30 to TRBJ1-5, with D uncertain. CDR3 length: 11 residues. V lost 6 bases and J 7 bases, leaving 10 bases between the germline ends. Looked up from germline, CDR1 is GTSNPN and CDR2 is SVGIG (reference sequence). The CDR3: CACGLNQPQHF. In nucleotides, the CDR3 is TGTGCCTGCGGACTTAACCAGCCCCAGCATTTT.

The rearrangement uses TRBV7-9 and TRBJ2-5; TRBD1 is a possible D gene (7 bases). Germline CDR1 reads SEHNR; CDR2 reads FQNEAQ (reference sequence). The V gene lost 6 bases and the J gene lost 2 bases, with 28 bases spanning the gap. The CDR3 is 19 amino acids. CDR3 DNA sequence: TGTGCCAGCAGTAACTTCAGGAGGGGGCTAACAAGTGGGCAAGAGACCCAGTACTTC. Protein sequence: CASSNFRRGLTSGQETQYF.

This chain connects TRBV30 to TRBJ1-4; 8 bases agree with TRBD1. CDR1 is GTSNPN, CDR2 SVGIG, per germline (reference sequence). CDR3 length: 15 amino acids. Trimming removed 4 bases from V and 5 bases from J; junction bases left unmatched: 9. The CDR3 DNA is TGTGCCTGGAATCTCCGGGACAGGCTGAATGAAAAACTGTTTTTT. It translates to CAWNLRDRLNEKLFF.

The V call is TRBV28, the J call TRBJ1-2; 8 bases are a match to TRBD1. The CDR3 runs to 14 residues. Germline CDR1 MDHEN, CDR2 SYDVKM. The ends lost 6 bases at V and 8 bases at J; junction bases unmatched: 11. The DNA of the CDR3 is TGTGCCAGCAGGCCTCGGCAGGGGGCATCGGGCTACACCTTC. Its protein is CASRPRQGASGYTF.

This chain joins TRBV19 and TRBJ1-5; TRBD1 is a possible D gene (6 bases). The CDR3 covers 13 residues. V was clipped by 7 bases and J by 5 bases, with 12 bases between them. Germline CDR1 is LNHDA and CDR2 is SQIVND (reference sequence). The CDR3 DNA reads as TGTGCCAGTAAAGGGGGAATCTATCAGCCCCAGCATTTT. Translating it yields CASKGGIYQPQHF.

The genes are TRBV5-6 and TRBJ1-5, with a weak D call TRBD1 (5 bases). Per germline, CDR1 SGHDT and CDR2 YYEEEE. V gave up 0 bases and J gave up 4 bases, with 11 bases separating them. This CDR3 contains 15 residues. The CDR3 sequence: CASSLAGGFNQPQHF. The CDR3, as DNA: TGTGCCAGCAGCTTGGCCGGGGGATTTAATCAGCCCCAGCATTTT.

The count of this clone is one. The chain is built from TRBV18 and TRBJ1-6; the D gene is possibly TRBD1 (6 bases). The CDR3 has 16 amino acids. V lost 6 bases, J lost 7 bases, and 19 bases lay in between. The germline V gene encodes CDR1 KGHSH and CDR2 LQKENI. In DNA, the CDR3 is TGTGCCAGCTCCCGCACAGGGATCCCGGGCAATTCACCCCTCCACTTT. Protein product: CASSRTGIPGNSPLHF. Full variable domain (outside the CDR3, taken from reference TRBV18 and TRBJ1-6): NAGVMQNPRHLVRRRGQEARLRCSPMKGHSHVYWYRQLPEEGLKFMVYLQKENIIDESGMPKERFSAEFPKEGPSILRIQQVVRGDSAAYFCASSRTGIPGNSPLHFGNGTRLTVT.

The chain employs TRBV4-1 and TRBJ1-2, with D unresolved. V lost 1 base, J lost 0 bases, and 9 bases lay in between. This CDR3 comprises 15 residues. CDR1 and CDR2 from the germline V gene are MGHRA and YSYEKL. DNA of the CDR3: TGCGCCAGCAGCCAAGGGCAACAGTCTAACTATGGCTACACCTTC. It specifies CASSQGQQSNYGYTF.

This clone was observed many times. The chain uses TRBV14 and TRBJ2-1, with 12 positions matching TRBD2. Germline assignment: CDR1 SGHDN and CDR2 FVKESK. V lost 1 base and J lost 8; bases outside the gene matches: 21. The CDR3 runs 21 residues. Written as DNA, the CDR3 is TGTGCCAGCAGCCAAGCCCCTTGGGGACAGGGGTCTAGCGGGGGGGCCGATGAGCAGTTCTTC. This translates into CASSQAPWGQGSSGGADEQFF.